This TCR beta chain came from a study of blood T cell repertoires in COVID-19. Study-wide background: Both acute and convalescent COVID-19 samples were obtained from the United States, Italy and Spain. PBMCs, B-cell-depleted T cells, or T cells were the source of the cDNA or gDNA that made up the material.

Per the original data handling: Amplifying reference gene primers gave estimates of nucleated cell counts. TCRdb keeps only in-frame clones here, not all; method: immunoSEQ multiplex PCR. Clonal size and the V and J genes are those of that table, whereas D and trimming came from the DNA. In the table there are some 40,000 clones, around 85% of which are singletons. V lost 4 bases and J lost 4; bases outside the gene matches: 6. This CDR3 region has 14 residues. Germline V gene data show CDR1 as LGHDT and CDR2 as YNNKEL (reference sequence). Sequenced material: peripheral blood. The clonotype was recovered from a woman over 75 with acute or convalescent COVID-19. The chain employs TRBV3-1 (or the pseudogene TRBV3-2) and TRBJ1-2; the match to TRBD1 covers 7 bases. CDR3 in amino acids: CASSPLGQRYGYTF. CDR3 nucleotide sequence: TGTGCCAGCAGCCCGTTGGGACAGCGCTATGGCTACACCTTC.